The rows below give T cell receptor beta chains drawn from one sample of a study of CD8 T cells in ankylosing spondylitis. TCRdb called the 5' RACE reads again in MiXCR, with one record for every CDR3 protein. This sample yields 200,000 to 300,000 distinct CDR3 sequences, of which about 10% are seen a single time; 2% to 3% belongs to the top ten. Sequenced: blood, either unsorted or a sorted T cell fraction (not recorded which). The receptors here all came from a male donor with ankylosing spondylitis or in good health (not recorded which). Each CDR3 is given with its conserved first and last residue. A D gene is named only where the DNA matches it firmly. Clone size appears in some rows only: once, few, many, or a class for an expanded clone.

V gene,D gene,clone size,J gene,CDR3 DNA,CDR3 protein
TRBV10-3,.,many,TRBJ2-7,TGTGCCATCAGTGTAGGTGGAGGATCCGCCTACGAGCAGTACTTC,CAISVGGGSAYEQYF
TRBV27,TRBD2,.,TRBJ2-1,TGTGCCAGCAGTTCTACCCCGACTAGCGGGAGAAAGGGAAATGAGCAGTTCTTC,CASSSTPTSGRKGNEQFF
TRBV20-1,.,many,TRBJ1-1,TGCAGTGCATTACCCCTTTATGGGGGAAATGGCCCCACTGAAGCTTTCTTT,CSALPLYGGNGPTEAFF
TRBV2,.,many,TRBJ1-2,TGTGCCAGCAGCGAGACGGGACTCTATGGCTACACCTTC,CASSETGLYGYTF
TRBV2,.,many,TRBJ2-5,TGTGCCAGCAGTGAAGTATTCGGCCAAGAGACCCAGTACTTC,CASSEVFGQETQYF
TRBV3-1,.,few,TRBJ1-2,TGTGCCAGCAGCCAAGATACGGCTAGGAAGGGCTACACCTTC,CASSQDTARKGYTF
TRBV5-1,.,many,TRBJ1-4,TGCGCCAGCAGCTTGGAGGCGGAAAAACTGTTTTTT,CASSLEAEKLFF
TRBV12-3/TRBV12-4,.,many,TRBJ2-2,TGTGCCAGCAGTTTAGCGCTAACGGCAGGGGAGACCGGGGAGCTGTTTTTT,CASSLALTAGETGELFF
TRBV6-5,TRBD2,.,TRBJ2-1,TGTGCCAGCAGTTCAAGACTAGCGGGGGCTAGCTCCTACAATGAGCAGTTCTTC,CASSSRLAGASSYNEQFF
TRBV9,TRBD2,many,TRBJ2-5,TGTGCCAGCAGCGTAAGTGGGGCGGGAGCAGTCGGGGAGACCCAGTACTTC,CASSVSGAGAVGETQYF
TRBV29-1,.,many,TRBJ1-3,TGCAGCGTTGATTTGAGAGGCAAGGGAAACACCATATATTTT,CSVDLRGKGNTIYF
TRBV3-1,.,many,TRBJ2-1,TGTGCCAGCAGCCAGGCGAGATTTGAGCAGTTCTTC,CASSQARFEQFF
TRBV5-1,.,.,TRBJ2-6,TGCGCCAGCAGAAAGGGGTATTTGGCTGGGGCCAACGTCCTGACTTTC,CASRKGYLAGANVLTF
TRBV4-1,TRBD1,many,TRBJ1-5,TGCGCCAGCAGCCACGTACCAGCCCGGGACAGGAATCAGCCCCAGCATTTT,CASSHVPARDRNQPQHF
TRBV12-3/TRBV12-4,TRBD1,.,TRBJ1-2,TGTGCCAGCAGCGCCCCGACAGGGGAATATGGCTACACCTTC,CASSAPTGEYGYTF
TRBV5-6,TRBD2,few,TRBJ2-3,TGTGCCAGCAGCACGGGGAGGGCGGGATACACGGATACGCAGTATTTT,CASSTGRAGYTDTQYF
TRBV29-1,TRBD2,.,TRBJ2-5,TGCAGCGTTGAAGGCCAGCGGGAGGGTCGTCCGTCTTTAGAGACCCAGTACTTC,CSVEGQREGRPSLETQYF
TRBV5-1,.,many,TRBJ2-1,TGCGCCAGCAGCTTGGTTTCCTACAATGAGCAGTTCTTC,CASSLVSYNEQFF
TRBV29-1,TRBD2,many,TRBJ2-3,TGCAGCGCCCTTGATAGCGGGCTGTTAACAGATACGCAGTATTTT,CSALDSGLLTDTQYF
TRBV5-5,TRBD1,many,TRBJ1-2,TGTGCCAGCAGCTCCGCCGGGACAGGGAACTATGGCTACACCTTC,CASSSAGTGNYGYTF
TRBV15,.,many,TRBJ2-7,TGTGCCACCAGCAGAGATACGTATGCCTACGAGCAGTACTTC,CATSRDTYAYEQYF
TRBV20-1,TRBD1,many,TRBJ1-1,TGCAGTGCTTACTCCCCGGGACAGGGGGCAAACACTGAAGCTTTCTTT,CSAYSPGQGANTEAFF
TRBV15,.,many,TRBJ1-5,TGTGCCACCAGCAGAATCCCTGGGGGTAGGGGCGGTCAGCCCCAGCATTTT,CATSRIPGGRGGQPQHF
TRBV20-1,TRBD2,many,TRBJ2-1,TGCAGTGCTAGTGCTAGCGGGGGTAACAATGAGCAGTTCTTC,CSASASGGNNEQFF